This TCR beta chain was sequenced in a study of cytomegalovirus exposure and HLA in healthy donors. Study in general: Researchers found that approximately 80% of under 450 genotyped donors fell within the Caucasian-associated ancestry cluster. Overall study results and limits: The authors later found HLA-associated TCR beta chains more clonally expanded than equally common others. In a later analysis, across HLA loci, associated TCR counts were highest for DRB1, lowest for HLA-C.

This clone was found a few times. Its antigen is currently unknown. CDR1 and CDR2 from the germline V gene are SQVTM and ANQGSEA. The J segment lost 5 bases and the V segment lost 6 bases, leaving 5 bases of the junction unmatched. This CDR3 has 12 amino acids. Primers included in the PCR were 60 Vbeta and 13 Jbeta primers. Here immunoSEQ multiplex PCR was the method, and the copy in TCRdb shows in-frame clones only, minus some. Among roughly 150,000 clones listed, 65% to 85% were seen once. The TCR was taken from a man aged 25-40 years in good health and CMV-seronegative. Specimen: PBMCs. The chain has TRBV29-1 and TRBJ1-1, with TRBD1 matching over 8 bases. The CDR3 sequence is CSVGQVGTEAFF. The CDR3 nucleotides are TGCAGCGTGGGACAGGTAGGGACTGAAGCTTTCTTT.